This T cell receptor beta chain was identified in a study of Ad26.COV2.S vaccination and SARS-CoV-2 variants. Study background: Vaccine-arm donor from the placebo-controlled COV1001 Ad26.COV2.S trial.

Worth noting for this clone: As yet, its antigen is unknown.

TCRdb's table, derived via immunoSEQ multiplex PCR, lists solely in-frame clones and lacks some. This table has about 480,000 clones, around 88% appearing once. Study results and limitations: Ad26.COV2.S recipients had broader spike-specific TCRs (P = 0.0014). Responses of T cells in total may have been underestimated by the TCR breadth and depth analyses.

The V end lost 2 bases, the J end lost 7 bases, and 18 bases lay between the germline ends. The V gene's germline CDR1 is MNHEY and CDR2 SVGAGI. This CDR3 spans 16 amino acids. Treatment: some 19 received Ad26.COV2.S at low or high dose, single or two shots; several received placebo; per-sample allocation not given. Repertoires come from day 63 after the first vaccine or placebo injection. Boston hosted the donor, who was an adult aged 18-55 years. The input for sequencing was peripheral blood, taken in a trial of Ad26.COV2.S vaccine versus placebo. This TCR derives from a person aged 18-65 years who received the Ad26.COV2.S COVID-19 vaccine or a placebo. The chain couples TRBV6-5 to TRBJ1-5, with D possibly matching TRBD1 (5 bases). In DNA form, the CDR3 reads TGTGCCAGCAGTTACGGTTTGTCGGGGGGAGGGCAGCCCCAGCATTTT. It specifies CASSYGLSGGGQPQHF.